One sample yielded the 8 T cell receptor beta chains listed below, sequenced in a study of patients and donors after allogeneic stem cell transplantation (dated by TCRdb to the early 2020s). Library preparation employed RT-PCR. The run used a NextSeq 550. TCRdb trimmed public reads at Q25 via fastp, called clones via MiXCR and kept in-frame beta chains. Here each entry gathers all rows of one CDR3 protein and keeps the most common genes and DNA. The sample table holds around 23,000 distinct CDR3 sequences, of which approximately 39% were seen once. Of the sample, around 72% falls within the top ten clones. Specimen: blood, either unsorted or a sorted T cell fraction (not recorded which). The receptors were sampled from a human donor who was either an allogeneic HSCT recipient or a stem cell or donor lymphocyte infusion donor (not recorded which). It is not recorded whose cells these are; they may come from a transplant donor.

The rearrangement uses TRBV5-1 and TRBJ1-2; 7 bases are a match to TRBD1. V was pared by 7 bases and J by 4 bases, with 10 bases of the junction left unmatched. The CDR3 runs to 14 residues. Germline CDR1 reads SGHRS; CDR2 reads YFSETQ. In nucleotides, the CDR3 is TGCGCCAGCGCTGAACTAGACAGGGCCTATGGCTACACCTTC. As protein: CASAELDRAYGYTF.

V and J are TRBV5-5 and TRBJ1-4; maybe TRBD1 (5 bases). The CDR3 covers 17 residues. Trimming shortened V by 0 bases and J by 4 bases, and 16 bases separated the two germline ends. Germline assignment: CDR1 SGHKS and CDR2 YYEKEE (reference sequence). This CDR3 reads CASSLVAGPEHNEKLFF. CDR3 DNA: TGTGCCAGCAGCTTGGTTGCAGGGCCCGAACATAATGAAAAACTGTTTTTT.

The CDR3 loop reads CASGQIANYGYTF. For the CDR3, the DNA is TGTGCCAGCGGACAGATTGCTAACTATGGCTACACCTTC. This chain joins TRBV2 and TRBJ1-2; possibly TRBD1 for D (6 bases). Germline lookup yields CDR1 SNHLY and CDR2 FYNNEI. CDR3 size: 13 residues. Trimming shortened V by 8 bases and J by 0 bases, and 10 bases separated the two germline ends.

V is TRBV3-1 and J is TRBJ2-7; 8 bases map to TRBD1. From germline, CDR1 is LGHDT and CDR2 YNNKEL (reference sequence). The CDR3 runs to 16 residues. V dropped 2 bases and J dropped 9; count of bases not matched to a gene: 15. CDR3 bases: TGTGCCAGCAGCCAACTAGGCCGGACAGGGCCGTTGGGGCAGTACTTC. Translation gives CASSQLGRTGPLGQYF.

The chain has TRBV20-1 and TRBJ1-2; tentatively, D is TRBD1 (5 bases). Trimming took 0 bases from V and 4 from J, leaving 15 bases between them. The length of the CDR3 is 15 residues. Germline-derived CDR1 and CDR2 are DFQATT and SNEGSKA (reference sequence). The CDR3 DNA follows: TGCAGTGCTAGAGATCTCAGGGTAACTCCCTATGGCTACACCTTC. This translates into CSARDLRVTPYGYTF.

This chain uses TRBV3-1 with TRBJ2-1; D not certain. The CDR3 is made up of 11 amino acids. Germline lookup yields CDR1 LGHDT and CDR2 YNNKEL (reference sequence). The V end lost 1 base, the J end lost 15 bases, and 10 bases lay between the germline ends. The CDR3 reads CASSQGLYVFF. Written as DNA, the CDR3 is TGTGCCAGCAGCCAAGGTCTGTATGTGTTCTTC.

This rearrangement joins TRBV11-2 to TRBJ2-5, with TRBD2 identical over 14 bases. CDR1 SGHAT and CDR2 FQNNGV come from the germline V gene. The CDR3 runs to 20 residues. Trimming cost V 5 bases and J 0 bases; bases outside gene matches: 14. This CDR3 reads CASSPDGLAGGPTYQETQYF. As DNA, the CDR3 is TGTGCCAGCAGCCCCGACGGACTAGCGGGAGGCCCTACGTACCAAGAGACCCAGTACTTC.

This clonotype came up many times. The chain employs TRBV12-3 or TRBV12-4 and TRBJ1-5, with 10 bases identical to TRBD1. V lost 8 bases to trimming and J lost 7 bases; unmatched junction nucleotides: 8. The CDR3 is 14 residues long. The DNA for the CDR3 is TGTGCCAGCTCTTTCCGGGACAGGGGCCAGCCCCAGCATTTT. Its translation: CASSFRDRGQPQHF.